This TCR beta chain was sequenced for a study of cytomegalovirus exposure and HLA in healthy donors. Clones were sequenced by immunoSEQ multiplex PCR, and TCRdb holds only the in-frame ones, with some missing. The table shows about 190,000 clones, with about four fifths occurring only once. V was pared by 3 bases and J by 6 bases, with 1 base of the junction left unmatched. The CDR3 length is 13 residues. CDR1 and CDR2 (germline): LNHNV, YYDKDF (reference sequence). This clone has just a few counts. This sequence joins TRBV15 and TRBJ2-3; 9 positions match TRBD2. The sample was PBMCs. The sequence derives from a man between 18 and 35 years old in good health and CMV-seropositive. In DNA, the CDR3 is TGTGCCACCAGCAGTGGACTAGCGGATACGCAGTATTTT. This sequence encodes CATSSGLADTQYF.